These 18 T cell receptor beta chains were all obtained from the same sample, sequenced in a study of T cells after yellow fever vaccination. TCRdb reanalysed the 5' RACE reads using MiXCR and keeps one entry per CDR3 protein. The sample shows roughly 330,000 distinct CDR3 sequences, around 4.1% of them seen only once. The sample in question was PBMCs, obtained 5 days after the yellow fever booster vaccination. The receptors come from a man aged 18 to 30 who received the YFV17D yellow fever vaccine.

This clonotype was observed at least ten times. The chain carries TRBV12-3 or TRBV12-4 and TRBJ1-5; D call uncertain. The length of the CDR3 is 14 residues. Between the trimmed V and J ends, which lost 4 bases and 0 bases, there was a span of 7 bases. The CDR3 sequence: CASSSRVSNQPQHF. CDR3 DNA sequence: TGTGCCAGCAGTTCAAGAGTTAGCAATCAGCCCCAGCATTTT.

Many counts were recorded for this clonotype. The chain carries TRBV12-3 or TRBV12-4 and TRBJ2-1; D uncertain. There are 12 residues in the CDR3. V was shortened by 5 bases and J by 5 bases, with 7 bases between the two germline ends. CDR3 in DNA: TGTGCCAGCAGTGCGACAAACAATGAGCAGTTCTTC. It encodes CASSATNNEQFF.

This chain uses TRBV20-1 with TRBJ1-4; no reliable D call. The CDR3 loop spans 14 amino acids. Trimming removed 0 bases at V and 3 bases at J, with 8 bases between. Per germline, CDR1 DFQATT and CDR2 SNEGSKA (reference sequence). CDR3 protein: CSARDPGANEKLFF. CDR3 in DNA: TGCAGTGCTAGAGATCCAGGTGCTAATGAAAAACTGTTTTTT.

V gene TRBV7-2 combines with J gene TRBJ1-5, with a weak D call TRBD1 (6 bases). Germline values: CDR1 SGHTA, CDR2 FQGNSA. CDR3 length: 15 amino acids. Deletions cut 2 bases from V and 5 bases from J, with 13 bases between. The CDR3 DNA follows: TGTGCCAGCAGCTTATTATCGGGGGCCGATCAGCCCCAGCATTTT. It translates to CASSLLSGADQPQHF. Drawing the rest from reference TRBV7-2 and TRBJ1-5, the complete variable domain is GAGVSQSPSNKVTEKGKDVELRCDPISGHTALYWYRQSLGQGLEFLIYFQGNSAPDKSGLPSDRFSAERTGGSVSTLTIQRTQQEDSAVYLCASSLLSGADQPQHFGDGTRLSIL.

This clonotype occurred a few times. V gene TRBV6-6 combines with J gene TRBJ2-2; TRBD1 aligns across 7 bases. The CDR3 runs to 14 residues. V lost 5 bases to trimming and J lost 7 bases; unmatched junction nucleotides: 7. Germline lookup yields CDR1 MNHNY and CDR2 SVGAGI (reference sequence). DNA of the CDR3: TGTGCCAGCAGTAACGACAGGGCAGTCGGGGAGCTGTTTTTT. The encoded protein is CASSNDRAVGELFF.

The table lists this clonotype with many counts. J is TRBJ2-3 and V is TRBV7-3; D possibly corresponds to TRBD1 (6 bases). The CDR3 extends over 14 amino acids. The V end lost 5 bases, the J end lost 8 bases, and 17 bases lay between the germline ends. Germline CDR1 reads SGHTA; CDR2 reads FQGTGA. This CDR3 reads CASSPRWGPGTQYF. CDR3 sequence (DNA): TGTGCCAGCAGCCCCAGGTGGGGGCCTGGTACGCAGTATTTT. The full variable domain, its missing parts supplied by reference TRBV7-3 and TRBJ2-3, is GAGVSQTPSNKVTEKGKYVELRCDPISGHTALYWYRQSLGQGPEFLIYFQGTGAADDSGLPNDRFFAVRPEGSVSTLKIQRTERGDSAVYLCASSPRWGPGTQYFGPGTRLTVL.

This clonotype has just a few counts. The V gene is TRBV7-2, the J gene TRBJ2-7; 9 nucleotides match TRBD1. The germline V gene encodes CDR1 SGHTA and CDR2 FQGNSA. This CDR3 has 14 residues. J lost 7 bases, V lost 2 bases, and 6 bases had no gene match. The CDR3 DNA follows: TGTGCCAGCAGCTTAATACAGGGGGCGGGTGAGCAGTACGTC. Translation: CASSLIQGAGEQYV.

The chain couples TRBV2 to TRBJ2-1; the D gene is possibly TRBD1 (7 bases). Germline lookup yields CDR1 SNHLY and CDR2 FYNNEI. This CDR3 region has 17 residues. Deletions cut 0 bases from V and 6 bases from J, with 18 bases between. CDR3 DNA sequence: TGTGCCAGCAGTGAAGCGCTTCGCGGGGACAGCGGCAATGAGCAGTTCTTC. It translates to CASSEALRGDSGNEQFF.

This clonotype was recorded at least ten times. The genes are TRBV18 and TRBJ1-1, with D unclear. The germline V gene encodes CDR1 KGHSH and CDR2 LQKENI. The CDR3 sequence is 14 residues long. The V gene lost 6 bases and the J gene lost 1 base, with 12 bases spanning the gap. The CDR3, as DNA: TGTGCCAGCTCCCCTGGGCCGGGGAACACTGAAGCTTTCTTT. Protein product: CASSPGPGNTEAFF.

A few counts support this clonotype. The chain employs TRBV7-6 and TRBJ2-3, with D perhaps TRBD2 (6 bases). The germline CDR1 and CDR2 sequences are SGHVS and FNYEAQ. V was shortened by 7 bases and J by 0 bases, with 11 bases between the two germline ends. CDR3 length equals 14 residues. The CDR3 loop reads CASIPGGSTDTQYF. Written as DNA, the CDR3 is TGTGCCAGCATCCCCGGGGGTAGCACAGATACGCAGTATTTT.

The chain employs TRBV18 and TRBJ2-5; unclear D gene. The CDR3 is 14 residues long. With 2 bases removed from V and 3 bases from J, the gap between germline ends came to 10 bases. In germline, CDR1 is KGHSH, CDR2 LQKENI. The CDR3 DNA follows: TGTGCCAGCTCACCAGGGCTGGTAGAAGAGACCCAGTACTTC. Protein product: CASSPGLVEETQYF.

Many counts were recorded for this clonotype. V usage is TRBV19 and J usage is TRBJ1-1; D gene unclear. Trimming pared 4 bases from V and 1 base from J, leaving 7 bases between. The CDR3 length is 13 residues. Germline V gene data show CDR1 as LNHDA and CDR2 as SQIVND (reference sequence). The CDR3 DNA is TGTGCCAGTAGTAACAGCGGGAACACTGAAGCTTTCTTT. It codes for CASSNSGNTEAFF. The variable domain in full, completed from reference TRBV19 and TRBJ1-1, reads DGGITQSPKYLFRKEGQNVTLSCEQNLNHDAMYWYRQDPGQGLRLIYYSQIVNDFQKGDIAEGYSVSREKKESFPLTVTSAQKNPTAFYLCASSNSGNTEAFFGQGTRLTVV.

This clonotype was seen a handful of times. The V call is TRBV29-1, the J call TRBJ1-2; 7 bases agree with TRBD1. Trimming cost V 4 bases and J 3 bases; bases outside gene matches: 5. The CDR3 is 13 residues long. Germline V gives CDR1 SQVTM, CDR2 ANQGSEA. The CDR3 DNA follows: TGCAGCGTTGGCCGGGACAGCTACTATGGCTACACCTTC. Protein product: CSVGRDSYYGYTF.

V is TRBV24-1 and J is TRBJ1-2; D uncertain. Germline values: CDR1 KGHDR, CDR2 SFDVKD. The ends were cut back, 2 bases at V and 5 bases at J, with 5 bases in the middle. The CDR3 loop spans 12 amino acids. The CDR3 DNA reads TGTGCCACCAGTGATTGGGCATATGGCTACACCTTC. Residues: CATSDWAYGYTF.

The sample holds many counts of this clonotype. The rearrangement joins TRBV5-1 to TRBJ1-5, with D possibly TRBD1 on 5 matching bases. This CDR3 region has 15 residues. Trimming shortened V by 0 bases and J by 3 bases, and 10 bases separated the two germline ends. In germline, CDR1 is SGHRS, CDR2 YFSETQ. The CDR3 loop reads CASSLDGGDNQPQHF. CDR3 nucleotides: TGCGCCAGCAGCTTGGACGGGGGAGACAATCAGCCCCAGCATTTT.

The chain uses TRBV29-1 and TRBJ1-1; 8 nucleotides align to TRBD1. The ends lost 7 bases at V and 3 bases at J; junction bases unmatched: 4. Germline CDR1 reads SQVTM; CDR2 reads ANQGSEA. The CDR3 runs to 12 residues. The CDR3 bases are TGCAGCGCAGGGGGCCGGTACACTGAAGCTTTCTTT. Residues: CSAGGRYTEAFF.

At least ten counts were recorded for this clonotype. J is TRBJ1-6 and V is TRBV5-1; perhaps TRBD1 as D (5 bases). CDR3 length: 20 residues. Germline CDR1 and CDR2: SGHRS and YFSETQ. The V end was cut by 4 bases, the J end by 7 bases, with 30 bases between. The CDR3 loop is CASSRGVRDLSIHPNSPLHF. CDR3 bases: TGCGCCAGCAGCCGGGGGGTCCGGGACTTGTCTATCCACCCCAATTCACCCCTCCACTTT. The full variable domain, completed using reference TRBV5-1 and TRBJ1-6, is KAGVTQTPRYLIKTRGQQVTLSCSPISGHRSVSWYQQTPGQGLQFLFEYFSETQRNKGNFPGRFSGRQFSNSRSEMNVSTLELGDSALYLCASSRGVRDLSIHPNSPLHFGNGTRLTVT.

This clonotype was recorded many times. The chain joins TRBV7-2 to TRBJ1-5; a possible D gene is TRBD1 (6 bases). The CDR3 is 16 amino acids. Trimming removed 7 bases from V and 7 bases from J, with 23 bases in between. Germline assignment: CDR1 SGHTA and CDR2 FQGNSA. The CDR3 DNA reads as TGTGCCAGCACCCTACTCCTAGTACAGGGAGGCCAGCCCCAGCATTTT. It translates to CASTLLLVQGGQPQHF.